What follows is one T cell receptor beta chain and its context. V gave up 0 bases and J gave up 7 bases; unmatched junction bases: 12. CDR1 is SGHRS, CDR2 YFSETQ, per germline. This CDR3 is 16 amino acids long. This entry is derived from a study of T-cell memory formation after mild COVID-19. TCRdb reprocessed the 5' RACE reads via MiXCR and lists one record per CDR3 protein. In the table there are about 270,000 distinct CDR3 sequences, about a sixth of which are singletons. The rearrangement joins TRBV5-1 to TRBJ2-7; 8 bases align to TRBD1. The sample consisted of PBMCs or a T cell subset sorted from them (not recorded which). This receptor was taken from a young man who had mild COVID-19 (a few samples of this study predate the infection). Cell type and time point are not known. The CDR3 DNA follows: TGCGCCAGCAGCTTGGTGGCAGGGGGCGCCTGGCGGGAGCAGTACTTC. This translates into CASSLVAGGAWREQYF.